The sequence of this TCR beta chain was determined in a study of T-cell reconstitution after alpha-beta-depleted transplantation in children. Points from the study as a whole: Fresh T-cell production supplied most of the T-cell counts and diversity seen one year after transplant. In patients about two months after transplant, alpha-beta T cells reportedly arose from several hundred expanded graft clones.

A library of TCRbeta sequences, prepared with unique molecular identifiers, was generated. TCRdb re-derived calls from the PCR reads in MiXCR, one entry per CDR3 protein. Of 330,000 or so distinct CDR3 sequences listed, roughly 7.8% are singletons. Germline CDR1 reads SGHRS; CDR2 reads YFSETQ. V was pared by 2 bases and J by 5 bases, with 7 bases of the junction left unmatched. The CDR3 totals 16 residues. In its sample, this clonotype was seen many times. Its specificity is unknown. Sequenced material: peripheral blood, taken 360 days after TCRalphabeta/CD19-depleted stem cell transplant. The J gene is TRBJ2-1, the V gene TRBV5-1, with 10 bases lining up with TRBD2. The clonotype was recovered from a female patient aged 2 to 10 who had a stem cell transplant for Fanconi anemia, so the T cells may come from the graft donor. CDR3 sequence (DNA): TGCGCCAGCAGCTTTGGAGCGGGAGGGCCCCACAATGAGCAGTTCTTC. Residues: CASSFGAGGPHNEQFF.